These 4 T cell receptor beta chains originate from one sample sequenced in a study of T cell responses to AZD1222 COVID-19 vaccine. TCRdb keeps only in-frame clones here, not all; method: immunoSEQ multiplex PCR. Seen here are about 110,000 clones, about 88% observed once, and the top ten hold approximately 15%. Material: peripheral blood, obtained on day 0 of AZD1222 vaccination. The source of these receptors is an adult in good health.

The chain employs TRBV7-3 and TRBJ1-2; D remains unclear. With 5 bases removed from V and 4 bases from J, the gap between germline ends came to 14 bases. The CDR3 runs to 14 residues. Germline values: CDR1 SGHTA, CDR2 FQGTGA. The CDR3, as DNA: TGTGCCAGCAGCCAGGACGGAAAAGTCTATGGCTACACCTTC. This sequence encodes CASSQDGKVYGYTF.

The chain has TRBV10-3 and TRBJ1-2; D remains ambiguous. The V end was cut by 8 bases, the J end by 1 base, with 5 bases between. Germline lookup yields CDR1 ENHRY and CDR2 SYGVKD. This CDR3 comprises 11 residues. The chain's CDR3 is CAIGGNYGYTF. The CDR3 nucleotides are TGTGCCATCGGAGGTAACTATGGCTACACCTTC.

V and J are TRBV28 and TRBJ1-3; TRBD1 aligns across 8 bases. The CDR3 contains 18 residues. CDR1 MDHEN and CDR2 SYDVKM come from the germline V gene. J was trimmed by 0 bases and V by 5 bases; bases with no gene match: 12. CDR3 sequence: CASSPPDRVPLSGNTIYF. The CDR3 DNA reads as TGTGCCAGCAGTCCCCCGGACAGGGTACCCCTCTCTGGAAACACCATATATTTT.

The CDR3 coding sequence is TGCGCCAGCAGCTTGGGGCTTGGGAACACCGGGGAGCTGTTTTTT. It codes for CASSLGLGNTGELFF. The gene calls are TRBV5-1 and TRBJ2-2; no definite D call. Germline CDR1 and CDR2: SGHRS and YFSETQ. The CDR3 consists of 15 residues. V dropped 0 bases and J dropped 1 base, with 7 bases sitting between them.